These 27 T cell receptor beta chains originate from one sample sequenced in a study of shared clonotypes between healthy human individuals. Sequenced by immunoSEQ multiplex PCR; TCRdb stores in-frame clones only, minus some. The data show 1.5 million to 2.5 million clones, with less than 95% seen just once and approximately 1% held by the top ten. Only CD45RO-negative cells positively selected for CCR7 counted as naive CD8 cells, so terminally differentiated effector memory CD45RA+ cells were excluded. Sequencing used naive CD8+ T cells sorted from blood. Source of these receptors: a man aged 18-30 years in good health.

The V call is TRBV7-8, the J call TRBJ2-5; TRBD2 is a possible D gene (5 bases). Trimming left V 8 bases short and J 5 bases short, with 12 bases between. The CDR3 has 12 amino acids. Germline CDR1 reads SGHVS; CDR2 reads FQNEAQ. Written as DNA, the CDR3 is TGTGCCAGCGGACTTTCCCCCGAGACCCAGTACTTC. It encodes CASGLSPETQYF.

With regard to this clone: Other DNA sequences in this sample translate to the same CDR3. This chain joins TRBV11-2 and TRBJ2-1; maybe TRBD1 (5 bases). The CDR3 loop spans 16 amino acids. Germline CDR1 is SGHAT and CDR2 is FQNNGV. V shed 1 base and J shed 0 bases, with 10 bases lying between them. As DNA, the CDR3 is TGTGCCAGCAGCTTAGGGGGCGGTAGCTCCTACAATGAGCAGTTCTTC. Its translation is CASSLGGGSSYNEQFF.

As concerns this clone: Other DNA sequences within the sample encode an identical CDR3. The chain is built from TRBV14 and TRBJ2-7, with D uncertain. Trimming removed 0 bases from V and 1 base from J, with 7 bases in between. There are 14 residues in the CDR3. Germline V CDR1 and CDR2: SGHDN, FVKESK. In DNA, the CDR3 is TGTGCCAGCAGCCAAGAGGGCCCGTCCTACGAGCAGTACTTC. Translated, it gives CASSQEGPSYEQYF.

The CDR3 is CASSYTNILAPPETQYF. CDR3 sequence (DNA): TGTGCCAGCAGTTACACAAACATACTAGCGCCACCCGAGACCCAGTACTTC. J is TRBJ2-5 and V is TRBV28; 7 bases align to TRBD2. This CDR3 region has 17 residues. Germline CDR1 and CDR2: MDHEN and SYDVKM. V lost 4 bases to trimming and J lost 5 bases; unmatched junction nucleotides: 16.

The rearrangement links TRBV28 to TRBJ1-3, with D perhaps matching TRBD1 (6 bases). Germline V gene sequence: CDR1 MDHEN, CDR2 SYDVKM. Between the trimmed V and J ends, which lost 6 bases and 4 bases, there was a span of 22 bases. This CDR3 has 17 residues. The CDR3 loop is CASSGILGGSLGNTIYF. In DNA, the CDR3 is TGTGCCAGCAGCGGAATACTTGGGGGCTCGCTAGGAAACACCATATATTTT.

The chain uses TRBV4-3 and TRBJ2-7; D unresolved. The CDR3 spans 13 residues. Germline V gene sequence: CDR1 LGHNA, CDR2 YSLEER. Between the trimmed V and J ends, which lost 0 bases and 4 bases, there was a span of 7 bases. The CDR3 loop is CASSQDRWYEQYF. CDR3 nucleotides: TGCGCCAGCAGCCAAGATCGTTGGTACGAGCAGTACTTC.

The chain links TRBV6-6 to TRBJ1-1, with D unclear. This CDR3 is 16 amino acids long. V lost 7 bases, J lost 5 bases, and 23 bases lay in between. The germline V gene encodes CDR1 MNHNY and CDR2 SVGAGI (reference sequence). The CDR3 bases are TGTGCCAGCAACCCGATAGAGGGAGTGGTGGAAACTGAAGCTTTCTTT. Translation: CASNPIEGVVETEAFF.

The rearrangement joins TRBV11-2 to TRBJ2-7, with 15 bases that match TRBD2. There are 16 residues in the CDR3. With 3 bases clipped from V and 4 bases from J, the junction kept 4 bases outside the gene matches. The germline CDR1 and CDR2 sequences are SGHAT and FQNNGV. This CDR3 reads CASSFSGLAGGYEQYF. The CDR3 DNA reads as TGTGCCAGCAGCTTTTCCGGACTAGCGGGAGGGTACGAGCAGTACTTC.

The V and J genes are TRBV6-5 and TRBJ1-4, with no clear D. The CDR3 spans 16 residues. CDR1 is MNHEY and CDR2 is SVGAGI in the germline V gene. Trimming removed 0 bases at V and 8 bases at J, with 16 bases between. CDR3 DNA: TGTGCCAGCAGTTACTCCCCCAATCCCGATTTGGAAAAACTGTTTTTT. Amino acid sequence: CASSYSPNPDLEKLFF.

CDR3 DNA: TGTGCCAGCAATCCGGGACTAGCTGCAGATGAGCAGTTCTTC. Translated: CASNPGLAADEQFF. The J gene is TRBJ2-1, the V gene TRBV6-6; 9 bases fit TRBD2. This CDR3 has 14 residues. V gave up 7 bases and J gave up 8 bases; unmatched junction bases: 9. Germline V gene sequence: CDR1 MNHNY, CDR2 SVGAGI (reference sequence).

The chain carries TRBV6-1 and TRBJ2-7, with a weak D call TRBD2 (6 bases). The CDR3 extends over 13 amino acids. Between the trimmed V and J ends, which lost 9 bases and 0 bases, there was a span of 12 bases. The germline V gene has CDR1 MNHNS and CDR2 SASEGT. The CDR3 coding sequence is TGTGCCAGTGGGGAGGACCCCTCCTACGAGCAGTACTTC. Translation gives CASGEDPSYEQYF.

The count of this clone is one. This chain uses TRBV5-5 with TRBJ2-7, with D unresolved. Germline-derived CDR1 and CDR2 are SGHKS and YYEKEE (reference sequence). This CDR3 has 16 amino acids. V dropped 3 bases and J dropped 4 bases, with 20 bases sitting between them. DNA for the CDR3: TGTGCCAGCAGCTGGCTAGGGCCTCTTCTAAGTTACGAGCAGTACTTC. It translates to CASSWLGPLLSYEQYF.

This clone has just one count. At the DNA level, this CDR3 is encoded by other sequences in the same sample as well. The V call is TRBV11-1, the J call TRBJ2-7; D might be TRBD1 (5 bases). This CDR3 region has 13 residues. CDR1 and CDR2 (germline): SGHAT, FQDESV (reference sequence). V dropped 5 bases and J dropped 0 bases, with 8 bases sitting between them. The CDR3 sequence: CASSPDSSYEQYF. CDR3 coding DNA: TGTGCCAGCAGCCCAGACAGCTCCTACGAGCAGTACTTC.

The V gene is TRBV6-6, the J gene TRBJ1-5; TRBD1 matches 11 bases. The V gene's germline CDR1 is MNHNY and CDR2 SVGAGI (reference sequence). V gave up 4 bases and J gave up 2 bases; unmatched junction bases: 4. The CDR3 covers 16 residues. For the CDR3, the DNA is TGTGCCAGCAGTTGGACAGGGGGCGGAGGCAATCAGCCCCAGCATTTT. Protein sequence: CASSWTGGGGNQPQHF.

The chain is built from TRBV5-1 and TRBJ2-7, with unresolved D. The ends were cut back, 4 bases at V and 0 bases at J, with 14 bases in the middle. Germline loops: CDR1 SGHRS, CDR2 YFSETQ. CDR3 length equals 15 residues. The CDR3 region is CASSGGVIGSYEQYF. CDR3 bases: TGCGCCAGCAGCGGCGGCGTGATAGGCTCCTACGAGCAGTACTTC.

V gene TRBV2 combines with J gene TRBJ2-1, with 10 bases that match TRBD1. Germline assignment: CDR1 SNHLY and CDR2 FYNNEI. Losses at the gene ends were 10 bases for V and 4 bases for J; bases not matched to a gene: 7. The CDR3 contains 14 residues. For the CDR3, the DNA is TGTGCCACCACGACAGGGGGCGCGTACAATGAGCAGTTCTTC. This sequence encodes CATTTGGAYNEQFF.

V is TRBV27 and J is TRBJ2-3; the D call may be TRBD1 or TRBD2 (6 bases each). Germline assignment: CDR1 MNHEY and CDR2 SMNVEV (reference sequence). Trimming took 3 bases from V and 1 from J, leaving 14 bases between them. The length of the CDR3 is 16 residues. The CDR3 nucleotides are TGTGCCAGCAGTTTGATTGGGGGGCGTGGCACAGATACGCAGTATTTT. Translation gives CASSLIGGRGTDTQYF.

The rearrangement uses TRBV7-9 and TRBJ2-1; D possibly corresponds to TRBD1 (6 bases). CDR3 size: 15 residues. Germline loops: CDR1 SEHNR, CDR2 FQNEAQ (reference sequence). Trimming removed 5 bases at V and 4 bases at J, with 15 bases between. The CDR3 is CASSPHMGAYNEQFF. CDR3 nucleotide sequence: TGTGCCAGCAGCCCCCACATGGGGGCGTACAATGAGCAGTTCTTC.

The rearrangement links TRBV25-1 to TRBJ2-7; perhaps D is TRBD1 or TRBD2 (6 bases each). CDR1 MGHDK and CDR2 SYGVNS come from the germline V gene. Trimming took 3 bases from V and 2 from J, leaving 11 bases between them. The CDR3 covers 14 residues. Here the CDR3 DNA reads TGTGCCAGCAGTGAGGAGGGACACGCCTACGAGCAGTACTTC. Residues: CASSEEGHAYEQYF.

The chain carries TRBV7-9 and TRBJ2-5, with D hard to call. The length of the CDR3 is 14 residues. Germline CDR1 SEHNR, CDR2 FQNEAQ (reference sequence). V was pared by 7 bases and J by 4 bases, with 16 bases between. The CDR3 is CASTHPGQRETQYF. The CDR3 DNA is TGTGCCAGCACCCATCCAGGTCAAAGAGAGACCCAGTACTTC.

This sequence joins TRBV6-1 and TRBJ2-1, with TRBD2 matching 9 bases. Looked up from germline, CDR1 is MNHNS and CDR2 is SASEGT. V trimming: 1 base; J trimming: 7 bases; junction bases outside the gene matches: 11. This CDR3 spans 17 amino acids. CDR3 protein: CASSEVFLAGVGNEQFF. In DNA, the CDR3 is TGTGCCAGCAGTGAAGTATTTTTAGCGGGAGTAGGAAATGAGCAGTTCTTC.

The V call is TRBV6-1, the J call TRBJ2-7; 9 positions agree with TRBD1. The trim removed 11 bases at V and 5 bases at J, leaving 16 bases unmatched. The germline V gene has CDR1 MNHNS and CDR2 SASEGT. The length of the CDR3 is 15 residues. The CDR3 spells CALSESGQGTHEQYF. In DNA form, the CDR3 reads TGTGCCCTTTCGGAGTCCGGACAGGGGACCCACGAGCAGTACTTC.

The chain links TRBV6-6 to TRBJ1-1; no definite D call. Trimming stripped 7 bases from V and 4 bases from J, with 13 bases between. This CDR3 contains 13 residues. The V gene's germline CDR1 is MNHNY and CDR2 SVGAGI (reference sequence). The CDR3 is CASTPGMGTEAFF. CDR3 bases: TGTGCCAGCACTCCGGGTATGGGCACTGAAGCTTTCTTT.

Comments on this clone: A read error may account for a junction end that differs from germline. CDR3 in amino acids: CASSALAGGNNEQFF. DNA for the CDR3: TGTGCTAGCAGCGCACTAGCGGGGGGGAACAATGAGCAGTTCTTC. The rearrangement links TRBV7-7 to TRBJ2-1; 13 bases line up with TRBD2. The CDR3 covers 15 residues. Germline-derived CDR1 and CDR2 are SSHAT and FNYEAQ (reference sequence).

The chain joins TRBV18 to TRBJ2-4; 12 bases agree with TRBD2. J lost 5 bases, V lost 6 bases, and 8 bases had no gene match. Per the germline V gene, CDR1 is KGHSH and CDR2 is LQKENI. This CDR3 is built from 16 residues. The CDR3 loop reads CASSLLLAGGQNIQYF. The CDR3 region has the DNA TGTGCCAGCTCCCTCCTACTAGCGGGAGGACAAAACATTCAGTACTTC.

The chain uses TRBV5-1 and TRBJ2-7; D is possibly TRBD2 (5 bases). CDR1 SGHRS and CDR2 YFSETQ come from the germline V gene. V gave up 5 bases and J gave up 1 base, with 19 bases separating them. CDR3 length equals 16 residues. The CDR3 region is CASSHPRTETSYEQYF. The DNA for the CDR3 is TGCGCCAGCAGTCACCCCCGGACTGAGACTTCCTACGAGCAGTACTTC.

The chain recombines TRBV2 with TRBJ2-7; D is unresolved. The germline V gene encodes CDR1 SNHLY and CDR2 FYNNEI. This CDR3 is built from 14 residues. V dropped 3 bases and J dropped 2 bases, with 11 bases sitting between them. The chain's CDR3 is CASSDPGRTYEQYF. The DNA for the CDR3 is TGTGCCAGCAGTGATCCCGGCAGGACCTACGAGCAGTACTTC.